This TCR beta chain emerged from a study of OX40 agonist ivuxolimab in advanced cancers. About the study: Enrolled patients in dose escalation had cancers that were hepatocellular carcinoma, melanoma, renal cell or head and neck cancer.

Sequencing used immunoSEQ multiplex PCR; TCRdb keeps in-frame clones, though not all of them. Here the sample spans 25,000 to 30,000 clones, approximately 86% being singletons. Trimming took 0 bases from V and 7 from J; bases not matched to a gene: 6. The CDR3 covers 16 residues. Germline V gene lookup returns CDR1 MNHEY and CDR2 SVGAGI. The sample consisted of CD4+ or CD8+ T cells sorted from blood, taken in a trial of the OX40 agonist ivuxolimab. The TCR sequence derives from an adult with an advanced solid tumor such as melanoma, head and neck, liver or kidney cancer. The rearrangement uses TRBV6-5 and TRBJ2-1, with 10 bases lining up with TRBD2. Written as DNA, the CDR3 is TGTGCCAGCAGTTACTCACTAGCGGGAATTAGAAATGAGCAGTTCTTC. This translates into CASSYSLAGIRNEQFF.